The rows below give T cell receptor beta chains drawn from one sample of a study of cytomegalovirus exposure and HLA in healthy donors. Sequencing used immunoSEQ multiplex PCR; TCRdb keeps in-frame clones, though not all of them. The sample lists roughly 150,000 clones; just under 90% were seen once. Sequences were obtained from PBMCs. The receptors here all came from a young man in good health and CMV-seropositive. Both conserved end residues are part of each CDR3. Each record gives: J gene, clone size, D gene, V gene, CDR3 protein, CDR3 DNA. D genes are given only for firm matches. Clone size is shown for a subset of rows, as once, few, many or a class of expanded clone.

>TRBJ1-4|NA|NA|TRBV15
CATSRIQGGEKLFF
TGTGCCACCAGCAGGATTCAGGGCGGAGAAAAACTGTTTTTT
>TRBJ2-1|NA|TRBD2|TRBV9
CASSLGLGYNEQFF
TGTGCCAGCAGCCTGGGACTAGGCTACAATGAGCAGTTCTTC
>TRBJ2-7|NA|TRBD2|TRBV28
CASSFGTSGSNEQYF
TGTGCCAGCAGTTTTGGTACTAGCGGGAGCAACGAGCAGTACTTC
>TRBJ1-1|NA|TRBD1|TRBV2
CASSARQGNTEAFF
TGTGCCAGCAGTGCAAGACAGGGGAACACTGAAGCTTTCTTT
>TRBJ2-3|once|NA|TRBV14
CASSHYTDTQYF
TGTGCCAGCAGCCATTACACAGATACGCAGTATTTT
>TRBJ1-2|NA|NA|TRBV29-1
CSVEATDRNAGYTF
TGCAGCGTTGAAGCGACCGACAGAAACGCTGGCTACACCTTC
>TRBJ2-3|NA|NA|TRBV6-5
CASSYSGRAGDTQYF
TGTGCCAGCAGTTACTCGGGCAGGGCCGGGGATACGCAGTATTTT
>TRBJ1-2|once|NA|TRBV6-6
CASSYLLPGTRRGYTF
TGTGCCAGCAGTTACTTACTACCGGGGACAAGGCGTGGCTACACCTTC
>TRBJ2-1|NA|NA|TRBV29-1
CSVGRGGPYNEQFF
TGCAGCGTTGGGAGGGGGGGCCCCTACAATGAGCAGTTCTTC
>TRBJ2-1|NA|TRBD2|TRBV5-1
CASSFSTSGSYEQFF
TGCGCCAGCAGCTTCTCGACTAGCGGGAGCTATGAGCAGTTCTTC
>TRBJ2-7|few|NA|TRBV28
CASSPRGSGDEQYF
TGTGCCAGCAGTCCCAGGGGGTCGGGAGACGAGCAGTACTTC
>TRBJ2-1|NA|NA|TRBV4-1
CASSQGPYVSYNEQFF
TGCGCCAGCAGCCAAGGGCCTTACGTTTCCTACAATGAGCAGTTCTTC
>TRBJ2-2|NA|TRBD2|TRBV2
CASSGGGRATGELFF
TGTGCCAGCAGTGGGGGCGGGAGGGCAACCGGGGAGCTGTTTTTT
>TRBJ2-1|NA|NA|TRBV9
CASSLSSSYNEQFF
TGTGCCAGCAGTTTATCTAGTTCCTACAATGAGCAGTTCTTC
>TRBJ2-2|few|TRBD2|TRBV27
CASRLAGFGGELFF
TGTGCCAGCAGACTAGCGGGATTCGGCGGGGAGCTGTTTTTT
>TRBJ2-2|NA|NA|TRBV29-1
CSVESPGSVSGTGELFF
TGCAGCGTTGAATCCCCGGGTTCGGTATCGGGTACCGGGGAGCTGTTTTTT
>TRBJ2-5|NA|TRBD1|TRBV5-8
CASSWETGVGETQYF
TGTGCCAGCAGCTGGGAGACAGGGGTTGGGGAGACCCAGTACTTC
>TRBJ2-3|once|TRBD2|TRBV18
CASSPASGRTDTQYF
TGTGCCAGCTCACCGGCTAGCGGCCGCACAGATACGCAGTATTTT
>TRBJ2-5|NA|TRBD2|TRBV15
CATSPSLAGVQETQYF
TGTGCCACCAGCCCGAGCCTAGCGGGAGTTCAAGAGACCCAGTACTTC
>TRBJ1-1|NA|NA|TRBV7-9
CASSLVSYLAFF
TGTGCCAGCAGCTTAGTCTCGTACTTAGCTTTCTTT
>TRBJ2-3|NA|TRBD2|TRBV6-5
CASSSILAGGSDTQYF
TGTGCCAGCAGTTCTATACTAGCGGGAGGGTCAGATACGCAGTATTTT
>TRBJ1-4|NA|NA|TRBV2
CASRLQGTTNEKLFF
TGTGCCAGCAGGTTACAGGGTACAACTAATGAAAAACTGTTTTTT
>TRBJ2-7|NA|TRBD1|TRBV19
CASSMTGDGEQYF
TGTGCCAGTAGTATGACAGGGGATGGGGAGCAGTACTTC
>TRBJ2-3|NA|TRBD2|TRBV5-1
CASSPGTSGRADTQYF
TGCGCCAGCAGCCCCGGGACTAGCGGGAGGGCAGATACGCAGTATTTT
>TRBJ1-2|NA|TRBD1|TRBV6-4
CASSDSGTAPLSGYTF
TGTGCCAGCAGTGACTCGGGGACAGCACCCTTAAGTGGCTACACCTTC
>TRBJ2-5|NA|TRBD2|TRBV5-4
CASSLRTSGRRETQYF
TGTGCCAGCAGCTTGAGGACTAGCGGGAGACGAGAGACCCAGTACTTC
>TRBJ2-7|NA|TRBD2|TRBV7-9
CASSSTSDHEQYF
TGTGCCAGCAGCTCTACTAGCGACCACGAGCAGTACTTC
>TRBJ2-1|NA|NA|TRBV12-5
CASAAGGYNEQFF
TGTGCTAGTGCGGCAGGAGGGTACAATGAGCAGTTCTTC
>TRBJ1-4|NA|TRBD1|TRBV7-9
CASSHRQGGNEKLFF
TGTGCCAGCAGCCATAGACAGGGCGGGAACGAAAAACTGTTTTTT
>TRBJ1-3|NA|NA|TRBV7-9
CASSPGQGNTIYF
TGTGCCAGCAGCCCAGGTCAGGGGAACACCATATATTTT
>TRBJ2-3|NA|TRBD1|TRBV29-1
CSVPDRDVGTDTQYF
TGCAGCGTCCCGGACAGGGATGTTGGCACAGATACGCAGTATTTT
>TRBJ1-1|NA|NA|TRBV6-1
CASRSGENTEAFF
TGTGCCAGCAGGTCGGGAGAGAACACTGAAGCTTTCTTT
>TRBJ2-5|once|NA|TRBV29-1
CSVVSWGGQETQYF
TGCAGCGTTGTTTCCTGGGGCGGACAAGAGACCCAGTACTTC
>TRBJ2-1|NA|TRBD2|TRBV2
CASKIVLLAGDEQFF
TGTGCCAGCAAAATCGTGTTGCTAGCGGGAGATGAGCAGTTCTTC
>TRBJ2-7|NA|TRBD1|TRBV29-1
CSVVGWTGGGEQYF
TGCAGCGTTGTCGGTTGGACAGGGGGCGGCGAGCAGTACTTC
>TRBJ1-1|NA|NA|TRBV28
CASTRSGTLGTEAFF
TGTGCCAGCACCCGCTCGGGGACACTGGGGACTGAAGCTTTCTTT
>TRBJ2-5|NA|TRBD1|TRBV11-3
CASSSWTGEKETQYF
TGTGCCAGCAGCTCGTGGACAGGGGAGAAAGAGACCCAGTACTTC
>TRBJ2-1|few|TRBD2|TRBV4-2
CASSQGTSGSYNEQFF
TGTGCCAGCAGCCAAGGGACTAGCGGGAGTTACAATGAGCAGTTCTTC
>TRBJ2-7|NA|NA|TRBV2
CASRTVSSEQYF
TGTGCCAGCAGAACAGTATCATCCGAGCAGTACTTC
>TRBJ2-7|once|TRBD2|TRBV7-8
CASSPARLAGPYEQYF
TGTGCCAGCAGCCCCGCCCGACTAGCGGGACCCTACGAGCAGTACTTC
>TRBJ2-3|once|TRBD1|TRBV28
CASRRRTGDTDTQYF
TGTGCCAGCAGGAGAAGGACAGGGGACACAGATACGCAGTATTTT
>TRBJ1-1|once|TRBD1|TRBV10-1
CASSRGMDRTNTEAFF
TGCGCCAGCAGCAGGGGAATGGACAGGACAAACACTGAAGCTTTCTTT
>TRBJ1-3|NA|TRBD1|TRBV27
CASSPEVRGFEGLSGNTIYF
TGTGCCAGCAGTCCCGAGGTCAGGGGGTTTGAAGGACTCTCTGGAAACACCATATATTTT
>TRBJ2-1|NA|TRBD2|TRBV4-2
CASSQDLASSGRAARFF
TGTGCCAGCAGCCAAGATTTAGCGTCTAGCGGGAGGGCCGCACGGTTCTTC
>TRBJ1-5|NA|TRBD1|TRBV11-2
CASSPTGGPNQPQHF
TGTGCCAGCAGTCCCACAGGGGGCCCGAATCAGCCCCAGCATTTT
>TRBJ2-7|NA|NA|TRBV2
CASTPGHVYEQYF
TGTGCCAGCACCCCGGGACACGTCTACGAGCAGTACTTC
>TRBJ2-2|NA|TRBD2|TRBV29-1
CSVGGLAETNTGELFF
TGCAGCGTGGGGGGACTAGCGGAAACTAACACCGGGGAGCTGTTTTTT
>TRBJ2-7|NA|NA|TRBV11-3
CASSLEGRQYDVVEGYEQYF
TGTGCCAGCAGCTTAGAGGGGCGGCAGTACGACGTTGTGGAGGGCTACGAGCAGTACTTC
>TRBJ1-1|NA|NA|TRBV14
CASSQAGRIEAFF
TGTGCCAGCAGCCAAGCCGGTAGAATTGAAGCTTTCTTT